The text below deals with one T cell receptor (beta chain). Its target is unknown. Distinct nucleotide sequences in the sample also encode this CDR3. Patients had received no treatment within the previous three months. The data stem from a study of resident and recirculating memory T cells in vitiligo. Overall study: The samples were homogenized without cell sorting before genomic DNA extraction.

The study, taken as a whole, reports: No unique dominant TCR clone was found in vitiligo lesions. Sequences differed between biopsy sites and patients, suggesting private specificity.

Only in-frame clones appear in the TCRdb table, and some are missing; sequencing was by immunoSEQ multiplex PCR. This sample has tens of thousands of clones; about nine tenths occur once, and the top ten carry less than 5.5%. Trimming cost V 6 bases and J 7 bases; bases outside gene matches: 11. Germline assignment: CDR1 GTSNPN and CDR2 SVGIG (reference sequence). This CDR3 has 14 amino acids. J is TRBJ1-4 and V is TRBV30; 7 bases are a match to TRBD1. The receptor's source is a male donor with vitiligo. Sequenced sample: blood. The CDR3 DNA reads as TGTGCCTGCTCCCAGACAGGGTTTGTTGAAAAACTGTTTTTT. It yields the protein CACSQTGFVEKLFF.